Each of the 30 T cell receptor beta chains below was sequenced from the same sample in a study of blood T cell repertoires in COVID-19. Only in-frame clones appear in the TCRdb table, and some are missing; sequencing was by immunoSEQ multiplex PCR. The data hold about 180,000 clones, with approximately 86% observed a single time. Sequences were obtained from peripheral blood. These receptor sequences come from a woman older than 75 with acute or convalescent COVID-19.

CDR3: CASSLAGGASNTGELFF. The CDR3 bases are TGTGCCAGCAGCTTGGCGGGGGGCGCCTCTAACACCGGGGAGCTGTTTTTT. The genes are TRBV5-4 and TRBJ2-2; D perhaps matches TRBD2 (7 bases). Trimming shortened V by 0 bases and J by 2 bases, and 14 bases separated the two germline ends. Germline CDR1 reads SGHNT; CDR2 reads YYREEE (reference sequence). The CDR3 is 17 residues long.

The chain employs TRBV9 and TRBJ2-7; D perhaps matches TRBD1 (6 bases). The CDR3 spans 13 residues. Trimming removed 0 bases at V and 9 bases at J, with 13 bases between. Germline-derived CDR1 and CDR2 are SGDLS and YYNGEE. This CDR3 is CASSVDGRGRQYF. The DNA of the CDR3 is TGTGCCAGCAGCGTAGACGGCAGGGGACGGCAGTACTTC.

With respect to this clone: A read error may produce the germline difference seen at one junction end. J is TRBJ2-7 and V is TRBV6-1, with no clear D. CDR3 length: 12 amino acids. CDR1 is MNHNS and CDR2 is SASEGT in the germline V gene. The CDR3 DNA sequence: TGTGCCAGCAGCGAAGGGCACTACGAGCAGTACTTC. Its protein is CASSEGHYEQYF.

This clone was counted between two and nine times. The chain employs TRBV7-6 and TRBJ2-2; D possibly corresponds to TRBD2 (5 bases). Germline V gene sequence: CDR1 SGHVS, CDR2 FNYEAQ. The V end was cut by 1 base, the J end by 3 bases, with 6 bases between. The CDR3 has 14 amino acids. DNA of the CDR3: TGTGCCAGCAGCTTAGGGACTTACACCGGGGAGCTGTTTTTT. It specifies CASSLGTYTGELFF.

CDR3 loop: CASASGIGSSYNEQFF. The CDR3 bases are TGTGCCAGTGCTAGCGGGATCGGCAGCTCCTACAATGAGCAGTTCTTC. The gene calls are TRBV19 and TRBJ2-1, with 9 positions matching TRBD2. This CDR3 region has 16 residues. The germline CDR1 and CDR2 sequences are LNHDA and SQIVND (reference sequence). The V and J ends lost 8 bases and 0 bases, in that order; junction bases with no gene match: 8. Together with reference TRBV19 and TRBJ2-1, the CDR3 gives the full variable domain: DGGITQSPKYLFRKEGQNVTLSCEQNLNHDAMYWYRQDPGQGLRLIYYSQIVNDFQKGDIAEGYSVSREKKESFPLTVTSAQKNPTAFYLCASASGIGSSYNEQFFGPGTRLTVL.

This sequence joins TRBV2 and TRBJ2-7, with 11 bases identical to TRBD2. The CDR3 covers 18 residues. With V trimmed by 1 base and J by 2 bases, 10 bases remained unmatched. The germline CDR1 and CDR2 sequences are SNHLY and FYNNEI. The CDR3 nucleotides are TGTGCCAGCAGTGAAGATATTAGCGGGGGGGGAATAACCTACGAGCAGTACTTC. Translation gives CASSEDISGGGITYEQYF.

This chain joins TRBV4-2 and TRBJ1-5; 7 positions match TRBD1. Germline assignment: CDR1 LGHNA and CDR2 YNFKEQ. The CDR3 runs to 13 residues. V trimming: 3 bases; J trimming: 4 bases; junction bases outside the gene matches: 0. The CDR3: CASSQGQNQPQHF. As DNA, the CDR3 is TGTGCCAGCAGCCAGGGACAGAATCAGCCCCAGCATTTT.

The gene calls are TRBV7-9 and TRBJ2-7; maybe TRBD1 (6 bases). Trimming pared 4 bases from V and 6 bases from J, leaving 16 bases between. The CDR3 spans 14 residues. CDR1 and CDR2 from the germline V gene are SEHNR and FQNEAQ (reference sequence). CDR3 in amino acids: CASSSLTGHAEQYF. In DNA form, the CDR3 reads TGTGCCAGCAGCTCCCTTACGGGACACGCCGAGCAGTACTTC.

Only one count was recorded for this clone. The chain is built from TRBV7-2 and TRBJ1-5; 7 positions agree with TRBD1. The CDR3 consists of 15 residues. Germline V gives CDR1 SGHTA, CDR2 FQGNSA. The J segment lost 4 bases and the V segment lost 5 bases, leaving 8 bases of the junction unmatched. The CDR3 is CASSPPGTANQPQHF. Here the CDR3 DNA reads TGTGCCAGCAGCCCTCCCGGGACAGCGAATCAGCCCCAGCATTTT.

The chain employs TRBV2 and TRBJ2-1; 10 bases are a match to TRBD2. With 5 bases clipped from V and 4 bases from J, the junction kept 2 bases outside the gene matches. This CDR3 contains 14 residues. Germline CDR1 reads SNHLY; CDR2 reads FYNNEI. The CDR3 loop reads CASSLLAGYNEQFF. CDR3 coding DNA: TGTGCCAGCAGTCTACTAGCGGGGTACAATGAGCAGTTCTTC. Complete variable domain (other parts from reference TRBV2 and TRBJ2-1): EPEVTQTPSHQVTQMGQEVILRCVPISNHLYFYWYRQILGQKVEFLVSFYNNEISEKSEIFDDQFSVERPDGSNFTLKIRSTKLEDSAMYFCASSLLAGYNEQFFGPGTRLTVL.

CDR3 sequence reads: CATSLLSGRQGMEYF. The CDR3 bases are TGTGCCACCAGCCTTCTTAGCGGGAGACAGGGTATGGAGTACTTC. The V and J genes are TRBV24-1 and TRBJ2-7; 9 bases are a match to TRBD2. Germline CDR1 and CDR2: KGHDR and SFDVKD. With V trimmed by 7 bases and J by 11 bases, 17 bases remained unmatched. CDR3 length equals 15 residues.

The chain employs TRBV6-4 and TRBJ1-6, with D uncertain. Trimming pared 6 bases from V and 6 bases from J, leaving 12 bases between. CDR1 is MRHNA, CDR2 SNTAGT, per germline. The CDR3 is 14 residues long. Here the CDR3 reads CASRGDTPNSPLHF. The CDR3 region has the DNA TGTGCCAGCAGGGGTGACACTCCTAATTCACCCCTCCACTTT.

The chain links TRBV11-2 to TRBJ1-4; 9 bases fit TRBD1. The CDR3 sequence is 14 residues long. The junction had 5 bases not matched to a gene; V was cut back by 4 bases and J by 8 bases. Per germline, CDR1 SGHAT and CDR2 FQNNGV. The CDR3 sequence: CASSSGQGGEKLFF. CDR3 DNA sequence: TGTGCCAGCAGCTCGGGACAGGGAGGCGAAAAACTGTTTTTT.

The chain is built from TRBV3-1 (or the pseudogene TRBV3-2) and TRBJ1-5; maybe TRBD1 (6 bases). Germline V gene lookup returns CDR1 LGHDT and CDR2 YNNKEL (reference sequence). This CDR3 contains 15 residues. V was cut by 1 base and J by 7 bases, with 14 bases left in between. CDR3 sequence reads: CASSQVGGGGQPQHF. CDR3 coding DNA: TGTGCCAGCAGCCAAGTGGGGGGAGGGGGGCAGCCCCAGCATTTT.

Remarks on this clone: Mismatch with germline at one junction end may stem from a read error. The chain uses TRBV19 and TRBJ2-7; TRBD2 matches 10 bases. Germline CDR1 LNHDA, CDR2 SQIVND (reference sequence). This CDR3 has 13 amino acids. CDR3 nucleotide sequence: TGTGCCAGTAGTCCACAGACTAGCGGGCAAAAAAGATTC. Translating gives CASSPQTSGQKRF.

J is TRBJ1-6 and V is TRBV6-5; D call uncertain. V shed 3 bases and J shed 6 bases, with 9 bases lying between them. The germline V gene has CDR1 MNHEY and CDR2 SVGAGI. The CDR3 is 14 residues long. The CDR3 DNA reads as TGTGCCAGCAGTTATATGACTGGTAATTCACCCCTCCACTTT. Residues: CASSYMTGNSPLHF.

The chain employs TRBV5-1 and TRBJ2-7; 10 bases match TRBD2. This CDR3 is 15 amino acids long. Germline assignment: CDR1 SGHRS and CDR2 YFSETQ. J lost 2 bases, V lost 3 bases, and 5 bases had no gene match. CDR3 in DNA: TGCGCCAGCAGCTCCCGGACTAGCGGCGCCTACGAGCAGTACTTC. Translating it yields CASSSRTSGAYEQYF. Full variable domain (outside the CDR3, taken from reference TRBV5-1 and TRBJ2-7): KAGVTQTPRYLIKTRGQQVTLSCSPISGHRSVSWYQQTPGQGLQFLFEYFSETQRNKGNFPGRFSGRQFSNSRSEMNVSTLELGDSALYLCASSSRTSGAYEQYFGPGTRLTVT.

V is TRBV11-2 and J is TRBJ1-2; no clear D. This CDR3 spans 15 amino acids. The V end lost 0 bases, the J end lost 8 bases, and 16 bases lay between the germline ends. Looked up from germline, CDR1 is SGHAT and CDR2 is FQNNGV. The chain's CDR3 is CASSLDQAPPSGYTF. The CDR3 nucleotides are TGTGCCAGCAGCTTAGATCAGGCCCCACCCAGCGGCTACACCTTC.

The V and J genes are TRBV15 and TRBJ2-5, with a tentative D call TRBD2 (5 bases). With 5 bases removed from V and 2 bases from J, the gap between germline ends came to 12 bases. Germline V gene lookup returns CDR1 LNHNV and CDR2 YYDKDF (reference sequence). The length of the CDR3 is 14 residues. DNA of the CDR3: TGTGCCACCAGCCGAGGGCTAGCACAAGAGACCCAGTACTTC. It translates to CATSRGLAQETQYF.

The chain combines TRBV7-2 with TRBJ1-1; 7 positions agree with TRBD1. J lost 4 bases, V lost 5 bases, and 4 bases had no gene match. From germline, CDR1 is SGHTA and CDR2 FQGNSA. The CDR3 contains 13 residues. The CDR3 sequence: CASSPRGATEAFF. The CDR3 coding sequence is TGTGCCAGCAGCCCCAGGGGGGCCACTGAAGCTTTCTTT.

The chain combines TRBV5-5 with TRBJ2-5, with a weak D call TRBD2 (6 bases). V was shortened by 3 bases and J by 5 bases, with 14 bases between the two germline ends. The CDR3 has 14 amino acids. From germline, CDR1 is SGHKS and CDR2 YYEKEE (reference sequence). The CDR3 DNA sequence: TGTGCCAGCAGCTGGGGACTCCGTGGGGAGACCCAGTACTTC. Protein: CASSWGLRGETQYF.

V and J are TRBV6-5 and TRBJ2-7; TRBD1 is a possible D gene (5 bases). Looked up from germline, CDR1 is MNHEY and CDR2 is SVGAGI. The CDR3 contains 15 residues. The germline V and J ends were trimmed by 2 bases and 6 bases, with 17 bases remaining between them. Here the CDR3 reads CASSYGAGRSLEQYF. The CDR3 nucleotides are TGTGCCAGCAGTTACGGGGCAGGGCGGTCCCTCGAGCAGTACTTC.

The gene calls are TRBV3-1 (or the pseudogene TRBV3-2) and TRBJ1-1; 8 bases map to TRBD1. Per the germline V gene, CDR1 is LGHDT and CDR2 is YNNKEL (reference sequence). J lost 5 bases, V lost 1 base, and 6 bases had no gene match. There are 15 residues in the CDR3. CDR3 nucleotide sequence: TGTGCCAGCAGCCAAGCGTCAGGGGGCTGGACTGAAGCTTTCTTT. Translated, it gives CASSQASGGWTEAFF.

This clone was seen a handful of times. The rearrangement joins TRBV27 to TRBJ1-6; tentatively, D is TRBD1 (5 bases). The germline CDR1 and CDR2 sequences are MNHEY and SMNVEV (reference sequence). The CDR3 extends over 16 amino acids. V dropped 4 bases and J dropped 10 bases, with 20 bases sitting between them. The CDR3 bases are TGTGCCAGCAGTTCAGCGGGGGGAGGGTTAAGATCACCCCTCCACTTT. Translation gives CASSSAGGGLRSPLHF.

This chain joins TRBV9 and TRBJ2-4; TRBD1 aligns across 11 bases. The length of the CDR3 is 15 residues. Germline V gene lookup returns CDR1 SGDLS and CDR2 YYNGEE. The trim removed 2 bases at V and 9 bases at J, leaving 7 bases unmatched. The CDR3 nucleotides read TGTGCCAGCAGCGTGGCACCGGGACAGGGGGGCATTCAGTACTTC. Translating it yields CASSVAPGQGGIQYF.

The V gene is TRBV2, the J gene TRBJ1-1, with 11 bases aligning to TRBD1. The germline V gene encodes CDR1 SNHLY and CDR2 FYNNEI. The CDR3 totals 14 residues. Trimming cost V 5 bases and J 5 bases; bases outside gene matches: 4. The CDR3 DNA reads as TGTGCCAGCAGTTGGACAGGGGGCCGGACTGAAGCTTTCTTT. Translated: CASSWTGGRTEAFF.

The DNA of the CDR3 is TGTGCCAGCAGTGAGGCTAGCGGGGGGGGTAATGAGCAGTTCTTC. Amino acid sequence: CASSEASGGGNEQFF. This chain joins TRBV2 and TRBJ2-1; 12 bases agree with TRBD2. The V gene's germline CDR1 is SNHLY and CDR2 FYNNEI. V lost 3 bases and J lost 7; bases outside the gene matches: 4. The CDR3 runs 15 residues.

V gene TRBV5-5 combines with J gene TRBJ1-2; D ambiguous. Germline CDR1 reads SGHKS; CDR2 reads YYEKEE (reference sequence). This CDR3 region has 15 residues. The V end was cut by 0 bases, the J end by 4 bases, with 13 bases between. CDR3 in amino acids: CASSLELLRGYGYTF. The CDR3, as DNA: TGTGCCAGCAGCTTGGAACTCTTACGGGGCTATGGCTACACCTTC.

The rearrangement links TRBV6-6 to TRBJ2-2; weak D call: TRBD2 (6 bases). The CDR3 runs to 16 residues. Germline V gene sequence: CDR1 MNHNY, CDR2 SVGAGI (reference sequence). Trimming left V 6 bases short and J 1 base short, with 15 bases between. CDR3 bases: TGTGCCAGCAGGACCGGGGAGCGGGTGAACACCGGGGAGCTGTTTTTT. It specifies CASRTGERVNTGELFF.

The rearrangement links TRBV5-4 to TRBJ2-1, with 8 positions matching TRBD2. Per the germline V gene, CDR1 is SGHNT and CDR2 is YYREEE (reference sequence). The CDR3 runs 15 residues. J was trimmed by 6 bases and V by 0 bases; bases with no gene match: 5. CDR3 residues: CASSLAGGPGNEQFF. In nucleotides, the CDR3 is TGTGCCAGCAGCTTGGCGGGAGGGCCGGGCAATGAGCAGTTCTTC.